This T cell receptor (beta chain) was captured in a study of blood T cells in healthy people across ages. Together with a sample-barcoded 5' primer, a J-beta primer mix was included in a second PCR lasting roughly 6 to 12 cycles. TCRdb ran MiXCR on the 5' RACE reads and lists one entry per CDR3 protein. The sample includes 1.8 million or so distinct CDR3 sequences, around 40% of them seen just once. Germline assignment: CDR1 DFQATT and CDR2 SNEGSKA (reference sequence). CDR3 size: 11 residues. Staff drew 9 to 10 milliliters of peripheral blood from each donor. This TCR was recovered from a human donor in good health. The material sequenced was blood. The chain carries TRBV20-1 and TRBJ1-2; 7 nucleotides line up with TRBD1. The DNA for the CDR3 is TGCAGAACACAGGGGTACTATGGCTACACCTTC. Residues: CRTQGYYGYTF.